The clone carrying this T cell receptor beta chain was found once. Its antigen is still unknown. This sample was taken from a study of graft-versus-host responses after intestinal transplantation. Germline-derived CDR1 and CDR2 are MNHNS and SASEGT. V shed 6 bases and J 3 bases; nucleotides not matched to a gene: 5. The CDR3 is 15 residues long. Clones were sequenced by immunoSEQ multiplex PCR, and TCRdb holds only the in-frame ones, with some missing. Of around 110,000 clones in the sample, over 75% were seen once. The source is a human donor who received an intestinal transplant. The specimen was unstimulated CD4+ T cells sorted from spleen or lymph node cells, collected before intestinal transplant. The chain is built from TRBV6-1 and TRBJ2-3, with 11 bases fitting TRBD2. The CDR3 region has the DNA TGTGCCAGCAGCACTAGCGGGAGAGGAACAGATACGCAGTATTTT. It translates to CASSTSGRGTDTQYF.